This TCR beta chain appears in the sequencing data of a study of metastatic and nonmetastatic thyroid tumors. Background on the study: Repertoires from blood and tumor or nodule tissue of malignant and benign thyroid patients were compared. Study results and limitations: It was reportedly found that TCR beta diversity was significantly higher in malignant thyroid tumors than in benign nodules, a difference seen in both blood and tumor samples.

The V and J ends lost 0 bases and 5 bases respectively, with 13 bases between them. In germline, CDR1 is DFQATT, CDR2 SNEGSKA (reference sequence). The CDR3 extends over 14 amino acids. Thyroid surgery was performed in patients who had received no treatment beforehand. By frequency in the sample, this clone is medium-sized. The target antigen is unknown. As originally analysed: For papillary thyroid cancer, a distant-metastasis classifier was constructed from CDR3 differences observed across clinicopathological groups. TCRdb re-called the PCR reads with MiXCR. The V and J calls follow TCRdb's processing rather than the paper's. The sample shows around 8,000 clones, approximately 30% of them seen only once.

The sequencing input was adjacent normal tissue. The clonotype comes from a female donor with papillary thyroid cancer or a benign thyroid nodule (not recorded which). Some clones in this sample may be carry-over from other donors' samples. The chain carries TRBV20-1 and TRBJ2-5; possible D gene TRBD2, 6 bases. In nucleotides, the CDR3 is TGCAGTGCTAGAGATCTCGGAGGGAGGGAGACCCAGTACTTC. It specifies CSARDLGGRETQYF.